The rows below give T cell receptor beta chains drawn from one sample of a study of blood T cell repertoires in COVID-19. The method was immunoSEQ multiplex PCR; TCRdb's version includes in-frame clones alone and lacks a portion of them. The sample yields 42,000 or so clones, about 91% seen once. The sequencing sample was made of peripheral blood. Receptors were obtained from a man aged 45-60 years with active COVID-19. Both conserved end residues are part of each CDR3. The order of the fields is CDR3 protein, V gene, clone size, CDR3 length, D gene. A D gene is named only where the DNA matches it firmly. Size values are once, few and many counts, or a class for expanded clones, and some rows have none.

CDR3 protein: CASSLDTYGYTF; V gene: TRBV5-1; clone size: -; CDR3 length: 12; D gene: -
CDR3 protein: CASSQVLDTQYF; V gene: TRBV14; clone size: -; CDR3 length: 12; D gene: -
CDR3 protein: CASSPGPGQGISGTYNEQFF; V gene: TRBV6-6; clone size: -; CDR3 length: 20; D gene: TRBD1
CDR3 protein: CASSKDRDGTEAFF; V gene: TRBV19; clone size: -; CDR3 length: 14; D gene: TRBD1
CDR3 protein: CASMTSAPGTGELFF; V gene: TRBV5-1; clone size: -; CDR3 length: 15; D gene: TRBD2
CDR3 protein: CASGRTSGRDHNEQFF; V gene: TRBV19; clone size: -; CDR3 length: 16; D gene: TRBD2
CDR3 protein: CASSRIQQGVGGQETQYF; V gene: TRBV7-9; clone size: -; CDR3 length: 18; D gene: TRBD1
CDR3 protein: CASSTTGAGNYGYTF; V gene: TRBV18; clone size: -; CDR3 length: 15; D gene: TRBD1
CDR3 protein: CASSVSGFNENTEAFF; V gene: TRBV9; clone size: -; CDR3 length: 16; D gene: -
CDR3 protein: CASSQSDRGLIYEQYF; V gene: TRBV4-1; clone size: -; CDR3 length: 16; D gene: TRBD1
CDR3 protein: CASSQPDRGTNEKLFF; V gene: TRBV4-1; clone size: -; CDR3 length: 16; D gene: TRBD1
CDR3 protein: CASSPTLPRGLAGGVGKNIQYF; V gene: TRBV6-6; clone size: once; CDR3 length: 22; D gene: TRBD2
CDR3 protein: CASSSPAGGGGTGELFF; V gene: TRBV7-7; clone size: -; CDR3 length: 17; D gene: TRBD2
CDR3 protein: CASKLGQGYEQYF; V gene: TRBV28; clone size: -; CDR3 length: 13; D gene: TRBD1
CDR3 protein: CASSQVTYEQYF; V gene: TRBV3-1/TRBV3-2; clone size: -; CDR3 length: 12; D gene: -
CDR3 protein: CASSPSTPRGVIETQYF; V gene: TRBV21-1; clone size: -; CDR3 length: 17; D gene: -
CDR3 protein: CASSLALAGMQTQYF; V gene: TRBV5-8; clone size: -; CDR3 length: 15; D gene: TRBD2
CDR3 protein: CASSLRTRINEQFF; V gene: TRBV5-4; clone size: -; CDR3 length: 14; D gene: TRBD2
CDR3 protein: CAISIERESSYNEQFF; V gene: TRBV10-3; clone size: -; CDR3 length: 16; D gene: TRBD2
CDR3 protein: CASSQDRENEQFF; V gene: TRBV28; clone size: -; CDR3 length: 13; D gene: TRBD1
CDR3 protein: CASSPAGGETQYF; V gene: TRBV4-1; clone size: -; CDR3 length: 13; D gene: TRBD2
CDR3 protein: CARTYSGEAFF; V gene: TRBV11-3; clone size: -; CDR3 length: 11; D gene: -
CDR3 protein: CASRQGRKFNTEAFF; V gene: TRBV28; clone size: once; CDR3 length: 15; D gene: TRBD1
CDR3 protein: CSASGTSEAEQYF; V gene: TRBV29-1; clone size: -; CDR3 length: 13; D gene: TRBD2
CDR3 protein: CASTGQGGYGYTF; V gene: TRBV27; clone size: -; CDR3 length: 13; D gene: -
CDR3 protein: CAWSVATGNQPQHF; V gene: TRBV30; clone size: few; CDR3 length: 14; D gene: TRBD1
CDR3 protein: CASSPGGERNEQFF; V gene: TRBV18; clone size: -; CDR3 length: 14; D gene: -
CDR3 protein: CASSPGGYPNEKLFF; V gene: TRBV28; clone size: -; CDR3 length: 15; D gene: -
CDR3 protein: CASSFPGGGGNEQFF; V gene: TRBV5-1; clone size: -; CDR3 length: 15; D gene: -
CDR3 protein: CASTSGGEDYEQYF; V gene: TRBV28; clone size: -; CDR3 length: 14; D gene: TRBD2
CDR3 protein: CASSVDDSTYEQYF; V gene: TRBV9; clone size: -; CDR3 length: 14; D gene: -
CDR3 protein: CASSRLGSSYNEQFF; V gene: TRBV5-8; clone size: once; CDR3 length: 15; D gene: -
CDR3 protein: CASSLGGADYGYTF; V gene: TRBV28; clone size: -; CDR3 length: 14; D gene: -
CDR3 protein: CASSTGGTHNEQFF; V gene: TRBV7-8; clone size: -; CDR3 length: 14; D gene: TRBD2
CDR3 protein: CASSPGTGATGELFF; V gene: TRBV5-6; clone size: -; CDR3 length: 15; D gene: TRBD1
CDR3 protein: CASSLFPLKTQYF; V gene: TRBV5-1; clone size: once; CDR3 length: 13; D gene: -
CDR3 protein: CASSPLAGGSYEQYF; V gene: TRBV5-6; clone size: -; CDR3 length: 15; D gene: TRBD2
CDR3 protein: CATSSWEQGKDTQYF; V gene: TRBV15; clone size: -; CDR3 length: 15; D gene: TRBD1
CDR3 protein: CASSVVPHTGYKEGNTIYF; V gene: TRBV9; clone size: -; CDR3 length: 19; D gene: -
CDR3 protein: CASSFAPGQVYEQYF; V gene: TRBV11-2; clone size: -; CDR3 length: 15; D gene: TRBD1
CDR3 protein: CASTLSSGQMQETQYF; V gene: TRBV9; clone size: -; CDR3 length: 16; D gene: TRBD2
CDR3 protein: CASSTRGAGETQYF; V gene: TRBV9; clone size: -; CDR3 length: 14; D gene: -
CDR3 protein: CASSYVVTSEANEQFF; V gene: TRBV6-5; clone size: -; CDR3 length: 16; D gene: TRBD2
CDR3 protein: CASSQDRGQGKLFF; V gene: TRBV2; clone size: once; CDR3 length: 14; D gene: TRBD1
CDR3 protein: CASIPGVENTIYF; V gene: TRBV2; clone size: -; CDR3 length: 13; D gene: -
CDR3 protein: CASSQDTGRLETQYF; V gene: TRBV14; clone size: -; CDR3 length: 15; D gene: -
CDR3 protein: CASSQDGQNSYGYTF; V gene: TRBV4-1; clone size: -; CDR3 length: 15; D gene: -
CDR3 protein: CASSTGQARTEAFF; V gene: TRBV19; clone size: -; CDR3 length: 14; D gene: TRBD1
CDR3 protein: CASTRGQYNEQFF; V gene: TRBV6-5; clone size: -; CDR3 length: 13; D gene: -
CDR3 protein: CASSGGLHSPLHF; V gene: TRBV5-1; clone size: -; CDR3 length: 13; D gene: -
CDR3 protein: CASRRTSGRPEQFF; V gene: TRBV6-5; clone size: -; CDR3 length: 14; D gene: TRBD2
CDR3 protein: CAIRGAGGHEGYTF; V gene: TRBV24-1; clone size: -; CDR3 length: 14; D gene: -
CDR3 protein: CASSQETGTLPRGYGYTF; V gene: TRBV4-1; clone size: -; CDR3 length: 18; D gene: -
CDR3 protein: CASGVGTTGGIQYF; V gene: TRBV19; clone size: -; CDR3 length: 14; D gene: -